Listed below are T cell receptor beta chains from one sample, sequenced in a study of blood T cell repertoires in COVID-19. TCRdb's table, derived via immunoSEQ multiplex PCR, lists solely in-frame clones and lacks some. The data hold about 120,000 clones, with about four fifths observed a single time. Material for sequencing was peripheral blood. These receptors all come from a man in his 70s with acute or convalescent COVID-19. CDR3s include the opening cysteine and the closing phenylalanine or tryptophan. The D gene is left open where the match is weak. Rows give clone size only sometimes, using once, few, many, or a class for an expanded clone.

TRBJ1-5 | NA | TRBV21-1 | NA | TGTGCCAGCAGCAAATGGGGCCCGGCAGGGGGAGCCCAGCCCCAGCATTTT | CASSKWGPAGGAQPQHF
TRBJ1-2 | NA | TRBV7-3 | TRBD1 | TGTGCCAGCAGCCCGGGACAGGCGTATGGCTACACCTTC | CASSPGQAYGYTF
TRBJ2-7 | NA | TRBV7-9 | TRBD2 | TGTGCCAGCAGCTCAGCGGGGGGCTACGAGCAGTACTTC | CASSSAGGYEQYF
TRBJ1-2 | NA | TRBV9 | NA | TGTGCCAGCAGCCCGGGGGTTTTCTATGGCTACACCTTC | CASSPGVFYGYTF
TRBJ2-7 | NA | TRBV5-4 | TRBD1 | TGTGCCAGCAGCTTAAGACAGGGCACGCACGAGCAGTACTTC | CASSLRQGTHEQYF
TRBJ1-4 | NA | TRBV4-2 | TRBD1 | TGTGCCAGCAGCCAACAGGGGGCTTCTGAAAAACTGTTTTTT | CASSQQGASEKLFF
TRBJ2-7 | NA | TRBV10-3 | TRBD1 | TGTGCCATCAGGGGGACAGGGGGCAGCTACGAGCAGTACTTC | CAIRGTGGSYEQYF
TRBJ2-3 | NA | TRBV13 | TRBD2 | TGTGCCAGCAGTCGGACTAGCGGGGGGGGCAATACGCAGTATTTT | CASSRTSGGGNTQYF
TRBJ2-7 | NA | TRBV5-8 | NA | TGTGCCAGCAGCTTGTCCACTGGGGGGTTAATCCTCTACGAGCAGTACTTC | CASSLSTGGLILYEQYF
TRBJ1-4 | NA | TRBV5-4 | NA | TGTGCCAGCAGCTTGAATCGTGAAAAACTGTTTTTT | CASSLNREKLFF
TRBJ2-6 | NA | TRBV9 | TRBD1 | TGTGCCAGCAGCGTCGGACAGGGGGCGCCTGGGGCCAACGTCCTGACTTTC | CASSVGQGAPGANVLTF
TRBJ1-2 | few | TRBV19 | NA | TGTGCCAGTAGTCGGGAAGGCTATGGCTACACCTTC | CASSREGYGYTF
TRBJ1-2 | NA | TRBV5-1 | TRBD1 | TGCGCCAGCAGCCCGCAGACAGGGGGGAGGTATGGCTACACCTTC | CASSPQTGGRYGYTF
TRBJ2-7 | NA | TRBV29-1 | TRBD1 | TGCAGCGCCCCAACCCCACGGACAGGGAGAGCCAACGAGCAGTACTTC | CSAPTPRTGRANEQYF
TRBJ2-3 | few | TRBV7-9 | TRBD1 | TGTGCCAGCAGCCCGCTAGGGGGCGGATACACAGATACGCAGTATTTT | CASSPLGGGYTDTQYF
TRBJ1-6 | few | TRBV6-6 | NA | TGTGCCAGCAGTTCACGAGACTATAATTCACCCCTCCACTTT | CASSSRDYNSPLHF
TRBJ1-1 | NA | TRBV2 | TRBD1 | TGTGCCAGCGAGGGACAGACGGAAGCTTTCTTT | CASEGQTEAFF
TRBJ1-1 | NA | TRBV30 | TRBD1 | TGTGCCTGGAACAGGGGGATGAACACTGAAGCTTTCTTT | CAWNRGMNTEAFF
TRBJ1-4 | NA | TRBV19 | NA | TGTGCCAGTAGTGGCGGCGGAGCGAATAATGAAAAACTGTTTTTT | CASSGGGANNEKLFF
TRBJ2-2 | NA | TRBV7-3 | NA | TGTGCCAGCAGCTTACGGGGAACGAACACCGGGGAGCTGTTTTTT | CASSLRGTNTGELFF
TRBJ2-5 | NA | TRBV3-1/TRBV3-2 | NA | TGTGCCAGCAGCCAAGGGAGCTGGGGGGACCAAGAGACCCAGTACTTC | CASSQGSWGDQETQYF
TRBJ1-3 | NA | TRBV7-2 | NA | TGTGCCAGCAGCCCACAGACAGGACCCAGCTCTGGAAACACCATATATTTT | CASSPQTGPSSGNTIYF
TRBJ1-2 | NA | TRBV27 | NA | TGTGCCAGCAGTTTATTCTCAGGCACTAACTATGGCTACACCTTC | CASSLFSGTNYGYTF